The next 14 T cell receptor beta chains were all read from a single sample in a study of T cell changes during pregnancy in multiple sclerosis. Assay: immunoSEQ multiplex PCR; the TCRdb copy retains only in-frame clones and omits some. The sample has over 20,000 clones; less than 90% are singletons. The starting material was CD8+ T cells from peripheral blood mononuclear cells, obtained after pregnancy. The source of these receptors is a female donor with multiple sclerosis, enrolled in a pregnancy study.

The genes are TRBV7-8 and TRBJ2-3; D perhaps matches TRBD2 (6 bases). The germline CDR1 and CDR2 sequences are SGHVS and FQNEAQ. V dropped 3 bases and J dropped 2 bases, with 12 bases sitting between them. CDR3 length: 15 residues. Here the CDR3 DNA reads TGTGCCAGCAGCTTGGGGGGACTCAACACAGATACGCAGTATTTT. Translated, it gives CASSLGGLNTDTQYF.

This clone has just a few counts. The chain recombines TRBV19 with TRBJ1-1; perhaps TRBD1 as D (6 bases). Trimming shortened V by 5 bases and J by 4 bases, and 11 bases separated the two germline ends. The CDR3 has 13 amino acids. From germline, CDR1 is LNHDA and CDR2 SQIVND (reference sequence). The CDR3 DNA reads as TGTGCCAGTAGTCGGGGGGCCAGCACTGAAGCTTTCTTT. This translates into CASSRGASTEAFF.

This clone was observed a handful of times. The rearrangement links TRBV30 to TRBJ1-1, with D possibly TRBD1 on 6 matching bases. The V and J ends lost 4 bases and 4 bases respectively, with 16 bases between them. Germline assignment: CDR1 GTSNPN and CDR2 SVGIG (reference sequence). This CDR3 region has 14 residues. CDR3 nucleotides: TGTGCCTGGATGGGGCCAGGGGTGAGCACTGAAGCTTTCTTT. It yields the protein CAWMGPGVSTEAFF.

This clone was observed a handful of times. This rearrangement joins TRBV4-1 to TRBJ1-2, with 7 positions matching TRBD1. After removal of 1 base from V and 4 bases from J, the junction contained 6 bases not matched to a gene. The CDR3 is 15 amino acids. In germline, CDR1 is MGHRA, CDR2 YSYEKL. CDR3 nucleotides: TGCGCCAGCAGCCAAGGACAGGGTGATCTCTATGGCTACACCTTC. Translated, it gives CASSQGQGDLYGYTF.

V and J are TRBV11-2 and TRBJ2-7, with a possible D match to TRBD1 (6 bases). Germline V lookup: CDR1 SGHAT, CDR2 FQNNGV. This CDR3 has 15 amino acids. V was shortened by 2 bases and J by 0 bases, with 11 bases between the two germline ends. The CDR3 DNA reads as TGTGCCAGCAGCTTAATTGACAGGAGCTCCTACGAGCAGTACTTC. Protein sequence: CASSLIDRSSYEQYF. Using reference TRBV11-2 and TRBJ2-7 for the parts outside the CDR3, the full variable domain is EAGVAQSPRYKIIEKRQSVAFWCNPISGHATLYWYQQILGQGPKLLIQFQNNGVVDDSQLPKDRFSAERLKGVDSTLKIQPAKLEDSAVYLCASSLIDRSSYEQYFGPGTRLTVT.

The chain is built from TRBV19 and TRBJ2-7; 7 positions agree with TRBD2. Germline assignment: CDR1 LNHDA and CDR2 SQIVND (reference sequence). The CDR3 consists of 13 residues. J gave up 1 base and V 8 bases, and 5 bases lay outside the gene matches. CDR3 protein: CASSTSVSYEQYF. The CDR3 nucleotides are TGTGCCAGTTCTACTAGCGTGTCCTACGAGCAGTACTTC.

J is TRBJ1-5 and V is TRBV10-3, with D maybe TRBD1 (5 bases). V gave up 6 bases and J gave up 5 bases, with 11 bases separating them. The germline V gene has CDR1 ENHRY and CDR2 SYGVKD. The CDR3 sequence is 13 residues long. CDR3 sequence reads: CAIRPGWDQPQHF. The CDR3 coding sequence is TGTGCCATCAGGCCAGGGTGGGATCAGCCCCAGCATTTT.

The CDR3 region is CASSQEAGTGDDEQFF. The CDR3 region has the DNA TGTGCCAGCAGCCAAGAGGCCGGGACAGGGGATGATGAGCAGTTCTTC. The rearrangement links TRBV4-2 to TRBJ2-1; 10 bases match TRBD1. J lost 8 bases, V lost 0 bases, and 7 bases had no gene match. Germline V gene data show CDR1 as LGHNA and CDR2 as YNFKEQ. CDR3 size: 16 residues.

Sample share makes this clone medium-sized. The chain employs TRBV5-6 and TRBJ2-7; 12 nucleotides match TRBD1. J lost 4 bases, V lost 4 bases, and 12 bases had no gene match. Germline CDR1 reads SGHDT; CDR2 reads YYEEEE. This CDR3 is 17 amino acids long. DNA of the CDR3: TGTGCCAGCAGCCAGGGGACAGGGGGCATGACCATATACGAGCAGTACTTC. This gives the protein CASSQGTGGMTIYEQYF.

The chain joins TRBV4-3 to TRBJ2-2; 11 positions agree with TRBD2. The CDR3 is 17 amino acids. Trimming cost V 0 bases and J 5 bases; bases outside gene matches: 5. In germline, CDR1 is LGHNA, CDR2 YSLEER. The CDR3 region has the DNA TGCGCCAGCAGCCAAGAACCGGGACTAGCGGTTACCGGGGAGCTGTTTTTT. The encoded protein is CASSQEPGLAVTGELFF.

The chain links TRBV5-1 to TRBJ2-4; 9 bases agree with TRBD2. V dropped 0 bases and J dropped 0; count of bases not matched to a gene: 16. The CDR3 contains 21 residues. Germline CDR1 reads SGHRS; CDR2 reads YFSETQ. CDR3 coding DNA: TGCGCCAGCAGCTTGGCCCCTAGCGGGGACCATAGCGGCCTAGCCAAAAACATTCAGTACTTC. It specifies CASSLAPSGDHSGLAKNIQYF.

The genes are TRBV19 and TRBJ1-1, with unresolved D. V gave up 7 bases and J gave up 5 bases, with 17 bases separating them. This CDR3 contains 14 residues. Per germline, CDR1 LNHDA and CDR2 SQIVND (reference sequence). The CDR3 reads CASTWVAGGTEAFF. CDR3 nucleotides: TGTGCCAGTACCTGGGTGGCGGGAGGGACTGAAGCTTTCTTT.

The chain has TRBV2 and TRBJ2-5; D not certain. CDR1 is SNHLY and CDR2 is FYNNEI in the germline V gene. The V and J ends lost 3 bases and 5 bases respectively, with 7 bases between them. The CDR3 runs 12 residues. CDR3 DNA sequence: TGTGCCAGCAGTGACTGGGCTGAGACCCAGTACTTC. Amino acid sequence: CASSDWAETQYF.

The V and J genes are TRBV7-6 and TRBJ1-4, with D perhaps matching TRBD1 (6 bases). Germline V gene lookup returns CDR1 SGHVS and CDR2 FNYEAQ. V was cut by 3 bases and J by 0 bases, with 11 bases left in between. The CDR3 totals 16 residues. CDR3 nucleotide sequence: TGTGCCAGCAGCTTGACAGGATATGCAACTAATGAAAAACTGTTTTTT. This translates into CASSLTGYATNEKLFF.